This T cell receptor beta chain was profiled in a study of shared clonotypes between healthy human individuals. Only in-frame clones appear in the TCRdb table, and some are missing; sequencing was by immunoSEQ multiplex PCR. The profile shows millions of clones, approximately 95% of them singletons. CDR1 is SGHTA, CDR2 FQGNSA, per germline. Trimming cost V 6 bases and J 3 bases; bases outside gene matches: 3. CDR3 length: 13 residues. Sequencing was done on a sample of naive CD4+ T cells from PBMCs. Stated subset: CD45RA+ positively selected. The chain links TRBV7-2 to TRBJ2-3; TRBD2 matches 7 bases. The receptor's source is a man between 18 and 29 years old in good health. Some clones in this sample may be carry-over from other donors' samples. CDR3 nucleotides: TGTGCCAGCAGGTGGGGAGGGACAGATACGCAGTATTTT. Translation: CASRWGGTDTQYF.